This entry concerns a single T cell receptor (beta chain). V was cut by 4 bases and J by 7 bases, with 11 bases left in between. The V gene's germline CDR1 is SGHRS and CDR2 YFSETQ. CDR3 size: 13 residues. The sample comes from a study of untreated major depressive disorder. Measured with immunoSEQ multiplex PCR; TCRdb has only the in-frame clones, and not every one. The sample shows just over 20,000 clones, just under 95% of them seen only once. The sequence was collected from a man aged 25-40 years in good health. This rearrangement joins TRBV5-1 to TRBJ2-2, with no clear D. What was sequenced was CD4+ T cells from PBMCs. The CDR3 region has the DNA TGCGCCAGCAGCCCCAGAGACGTCGGGGAGCTGTTTTTT. Translation: CASSPRDVGELFF.